Below are 3 T cell receptor beta chains sequenced from a single sample in a study of shared clonotypes between healthy human individuals. Assay used: immunoSEQ multiplex PCR; TCRdb lists only in-frame clones, some missing. The sample includes about 2,100,000 clones, about 92% seen only once; the top ten take more than 1.5%. As defined, naive CD8 cells were CD45RO-negative and positively selected for CCR7, with terminally differentiated effector memory CD45RA+ cells excluded. Sequenced input: naive CD8+ T cells from PBMCs. The source is a man aged 18-30 years in good health. Some clones in this sample may be carry-over from other donors' samples.

As for this clone: The sample holds other DNA sequences that translate to the same CDR3. The J gene is TRBJ2-7, the V gene TRBV27; 12 bases match TRBD2. The CDR3 length is 16 residues. V shed 3 bases and J 7 bases; nucleotides not matched to a gene: 10. Germline loops: CDR1 MNHEY, CDR2 SMNVEV (reference sequence). The CDR3 bases are TGTGCCAGCAGTTTTCTCCTAGCGGGAGGGCCGGGGGAGCAGTACTTC. Protein: CASSFLLAGGPGEQYF.

The chain joins TRBV19 to TRBJ2-1, with TRBD2 identical over 10 bases. The CDR3 contains 16 residues. The ends lost 0 bases at V and 7 bases at J; junction bases unmatched: 6. The germline V gene has CDR1 LNHDA and CDR2 SQIVND (reference sequence). The CDR3 loop reads CASSIDASGRANEQFF. The CDR3 DNA sequence: TGTGCCAGTAGTATAGATGCTAGCGGGAGAGCGAATGAGCAGTTCTTC.

This CDR3 is CASSYRTGKSNQPQHF. CDR3 nucleotide sequence: TGTGCCAGCAGTTACAGGACAGGGAAAAGCAATCAGCCCCAGCATTTT. This chain joins TRBV6-6 and TRBJ1-5; 8 nucleotides match TRBD1. J lost 1 base, V lost 2 bases, and 4 bases had no gene match. The CDR3 extends over 16 amino acids. CDR1 is MNHNY, CDR2 SVGAGI, per germline (reference sequence).